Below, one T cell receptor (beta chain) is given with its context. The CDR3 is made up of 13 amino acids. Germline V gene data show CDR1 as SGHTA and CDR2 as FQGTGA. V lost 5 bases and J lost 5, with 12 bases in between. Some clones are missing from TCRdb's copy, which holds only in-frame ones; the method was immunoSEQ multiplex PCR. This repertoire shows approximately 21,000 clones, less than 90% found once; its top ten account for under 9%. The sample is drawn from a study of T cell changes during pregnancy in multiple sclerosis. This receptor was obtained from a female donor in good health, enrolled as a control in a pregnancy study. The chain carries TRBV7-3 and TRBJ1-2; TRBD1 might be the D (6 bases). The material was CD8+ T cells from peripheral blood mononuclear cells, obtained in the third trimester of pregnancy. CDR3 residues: CASSGTGSYGYTF. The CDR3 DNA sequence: TGTGCCAGCAGCGGAACAGGGTCTTATGGCTACACCTTC.